The T cell receptor beta chain under discussion was sequenced for a study of immune cell composition in non-small cell lung cancer. Study results and caveats: It was not proven that tumour-reactive clones equal dominant tumour-associated clones.

This table comes from immunoSEQ multiplex PCR, and its TCRdb copy is limited to in-frame clones, with some not included. The sample includes more than 3,000 clones, roughly two thirds seen only once; the top ten take approximately 4.3%. Normal lung was sampled as far from the tumour as possible, at least 3 cm. Losses at the gene ends were 1 base for V and 3 bases for J; bases not matched to a gene: 12. This CDR3 is built from 18 residues. Per the germline V gene, CDR1 is SGHTA and CDR2 is FQGNSA. Regarding this clone: As yet, its antigen is unknown.

This TCR came from a human donor with non-small cell lung cancer. Sample: non-adjacent lung tissue. The chain couples TRBV7-2 to TRBJ1-1, with 9 nucleotides matching TRBD1. CDR3: CASSLGGGQGLSYTEAFF. The CDR3 bases are TGTGCCAGCAGCTTAGGGGGGGGACAGGGATTGAGTTACACTGAAGCTTTCTTT.